Presented here are 4 T cell receptor beta chains from one specimen sequenced in a study of blood T cells in healthy people across ages. Next came a second PCR, run for about 7 to 12 cycles, which used a sample-barcoded 5' primer along with a J-beta primer mix. TCRdb re-called the 5' RACE reads with MiXCR, one entry per CDR3 protein. Here the sample spans some 1.4 million distinct CDR3 sequences, 35% to 45% being singletons. Sequencing was performed on blood. These receptor sequences come from a woman between 18 and 29 years old in good health.

J is TRBJ2-1 and V is TRBV3-1, with D maybe TRBD2 (5 bases). This CDR3 is 15 amino acids long. The V end lost 4 bases, the J end lost 1 base, and 11 bases lay between the germline ends. Germline V gene lookup returns CDR1 LGHDT and CDR2 YNNKEL (reference sequence). The CDR3: CASSPDGGSYNEQFF. CDR3 sequence (DNA): TGTGCCAGCAGCCCGGACGGCGGGTCCTACAATGAGCAGTTCTTC.

The V and J genes are TRBV20-1 and TRBJ1-1; D is ambiguous. CDR1 DFQATT and CDR2 SNEGSKA come from the germline V gene (reference sequence). V shed 3 bases and J shed 2 bases, with 7 bases lying between them. This CDR3 is built from 12 residues. The CDR3 region has the DNA TGCAGTGCTAGTAAGGGAAACACTGAAGCTTTCTTT. This encodes CSASKGNTEAFF.

The V call is TRBV28, the J call TRBJ2-3; TRBD2 matches at 8 bases. This CDR3 has 15 residues. J lost 2 bases, V lost 4 bases, and 5 bases had no gene match. Looked up from germline, CDR1 is MDHEN and CDR2 is SYDVKM. CDR3 sequence reads: CASSSAGADTDTQYF. The DNA of the CDR3 is TGTGCCAGCAGTTCAGCGGGGGCCGACACAGATACGCAGTATTTT.

This rearrangement joins TRBV7-3 to TRBJ1-1; D is possibly TRBD1 (5 bases). Deletions cut 6 bases from V and 2 bases from J, with 10 bases between. Germline loops: CDR1 SGHTA, CDR2 FQGTGA. The CDR3 contains 13 residues. The CDR3 DNA is TGTGCCAGCAGGTCGACAGCCAACACTGAAGCTTTCTTT. It codes for CASRSTANTEAFF. Using reference TRBV7-3 and TRBJ1-1 for the parts outside the CDR3, the full variable domain is GAGVSQTPSNKVTEKGKYVELRCDPISGHTALYWYRQSLGQGPEFLIYFQGTGAADDSGLPNDRFFAVRPEGSVSTLKIQRTERGDSAVYLCASRSTANTEAFFGQGTRLTVV.